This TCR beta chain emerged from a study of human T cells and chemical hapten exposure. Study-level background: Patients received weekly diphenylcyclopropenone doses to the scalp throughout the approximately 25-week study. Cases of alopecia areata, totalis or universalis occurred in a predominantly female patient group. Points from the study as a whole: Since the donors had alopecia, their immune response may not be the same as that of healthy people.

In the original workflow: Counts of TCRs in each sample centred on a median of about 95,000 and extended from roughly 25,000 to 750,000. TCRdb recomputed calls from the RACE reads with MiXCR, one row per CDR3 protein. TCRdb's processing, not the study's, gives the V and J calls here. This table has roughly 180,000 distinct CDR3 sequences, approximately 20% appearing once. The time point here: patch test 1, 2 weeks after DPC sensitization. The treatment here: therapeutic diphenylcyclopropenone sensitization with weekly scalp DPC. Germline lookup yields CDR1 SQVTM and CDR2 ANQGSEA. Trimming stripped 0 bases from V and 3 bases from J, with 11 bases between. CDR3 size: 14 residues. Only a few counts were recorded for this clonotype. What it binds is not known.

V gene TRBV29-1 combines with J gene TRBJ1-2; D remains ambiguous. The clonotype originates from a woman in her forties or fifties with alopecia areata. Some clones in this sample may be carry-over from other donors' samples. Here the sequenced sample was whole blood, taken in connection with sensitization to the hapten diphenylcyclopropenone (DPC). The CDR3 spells CSVEDREGDYGYTF. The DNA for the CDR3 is TGCAGCGTTGAAGATAGGGAAGGCGACTATGGCTACACCTTC.